The 2 T cell receptor beta chains given below trace back to one sample, sequenced in a study of blood T cell repertoires in COVID-19 (dated by TCRdb to about 2020). Library creation used the immunoSEQ multiplex PCR assay. The immuneACCESS repertoire file appears here via TCRdb, limited to in-frame rearrangements. These files lack a portion of the clones; in checked studies, under half of the deficit traces to unresolved V genes, and the cause of the others is not known. For this sample there are roughly 340,000 clones; approximately 88% appear just once. The ten most abundant clones make up around 2.8% of the sample. Source material: peripheral blood. The receptors stem from a woman in her 30s with COVID-19, enrolled during active disease.

V is TRBV10-3 and J is TRBJ2-1; D might be TRBD1 (5 bases). V was trimmed by 6 bases and J by 1 base, leaving 16 bases between them. This CDR3 region has 16 residues. The germline V gene encodes CDR1 ENHRY and CDR2 SYGVKD. The CDR3 region is CAISPVEAGSYNEQFF. CDR3 bases: TGTGCCATCAGCCCGGTGGAAGCAGGGTCCTACAATGAGCAGTTCTTC.

This chain uses TRBV27 with TRBJ2-3; D is perhaps TRBD1 (6 bases). V was trimmed by 8 bases and J by 5 bases, leaving 8 bases between them. CDR3 length: 11 amino acids. CDR1 is MNHEY and CDR2 is SMNVEV in the germline V gene (reference sequence). CDR3 DNA sequence: TGTGCCAGCGGGGGCGTAGATACGCAGTATTTT. Its translation: CASGGVDTQYF.